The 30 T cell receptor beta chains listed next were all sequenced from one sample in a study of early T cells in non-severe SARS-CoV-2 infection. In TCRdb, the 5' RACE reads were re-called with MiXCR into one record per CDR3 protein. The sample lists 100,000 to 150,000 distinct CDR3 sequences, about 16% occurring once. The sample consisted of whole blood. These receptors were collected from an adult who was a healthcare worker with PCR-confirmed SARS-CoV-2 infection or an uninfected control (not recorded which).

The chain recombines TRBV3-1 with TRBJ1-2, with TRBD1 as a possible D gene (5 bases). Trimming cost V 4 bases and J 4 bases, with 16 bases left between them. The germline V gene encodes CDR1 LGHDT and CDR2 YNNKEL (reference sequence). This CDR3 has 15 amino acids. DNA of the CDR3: TGTGCCAGCAGCCGAGGTCTTTGGGGGACCTATGGCTACACCTTC. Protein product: CASSRGLWGTYGYTF.

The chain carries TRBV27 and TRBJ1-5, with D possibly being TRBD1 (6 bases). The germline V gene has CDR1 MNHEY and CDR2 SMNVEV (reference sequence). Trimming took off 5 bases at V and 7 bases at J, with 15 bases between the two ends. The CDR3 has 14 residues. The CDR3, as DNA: TGTGCCAGCAGTCCAACAGGGCTCCGGCAGCCCCAGCATTTT. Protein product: CASSPTGLRQPQHF.

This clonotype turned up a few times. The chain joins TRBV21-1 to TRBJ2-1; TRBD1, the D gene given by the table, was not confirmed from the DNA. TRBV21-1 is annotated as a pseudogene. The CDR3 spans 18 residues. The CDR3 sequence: CASSPPSGPKSSYNEQFF. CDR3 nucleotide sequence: TGTGCCAGCAGCCCGCCGTCGGGGCCAAAGAGCTCCTACAATGAGCAGTTCTTC.

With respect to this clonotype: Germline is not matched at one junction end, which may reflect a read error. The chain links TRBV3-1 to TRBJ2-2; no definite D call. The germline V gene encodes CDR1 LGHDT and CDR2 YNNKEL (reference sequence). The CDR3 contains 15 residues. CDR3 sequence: CASSPTVSNPGELFF. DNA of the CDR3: TGTGCCAGCAGCCCAACTGTCTCGAACCCCGGGGAGCTGTTTTTT.

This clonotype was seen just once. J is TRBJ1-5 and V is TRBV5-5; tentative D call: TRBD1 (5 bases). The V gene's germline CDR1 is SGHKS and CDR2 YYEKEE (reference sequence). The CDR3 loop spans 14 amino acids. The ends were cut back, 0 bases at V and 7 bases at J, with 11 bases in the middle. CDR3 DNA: TGTGCCAGCAGCTTGGGACACCAGGGACAGCCCCAGCATTTT. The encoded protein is CASSLGHQGQPQHF.

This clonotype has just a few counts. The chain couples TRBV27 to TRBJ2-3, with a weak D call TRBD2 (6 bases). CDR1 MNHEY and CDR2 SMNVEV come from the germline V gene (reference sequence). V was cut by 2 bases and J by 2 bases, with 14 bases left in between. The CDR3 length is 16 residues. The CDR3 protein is CASSLRWTTFTDTQYF. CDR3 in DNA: TGTGCCAGCAGTTTAAGGTGGACTACTTTCACAGATACGCAGTATTTT.

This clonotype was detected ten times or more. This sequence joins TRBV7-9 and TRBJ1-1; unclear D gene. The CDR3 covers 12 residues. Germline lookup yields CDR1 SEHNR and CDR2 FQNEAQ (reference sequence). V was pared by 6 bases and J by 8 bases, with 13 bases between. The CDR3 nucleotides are TGTGCCAGCAGTCCTTCAACCTCCGAAGCTTTCTTT. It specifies CASSPSTSEAFF. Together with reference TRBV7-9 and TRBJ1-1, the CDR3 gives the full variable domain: DTGVSQNPRHKITKRGQNVTFRCDPISEHNRLYWYRQTLGQGPEFLTYFQNEAQLEKSRLLSDRFSAERPKGSFSTLEIQRTEQGDSAMYLCASSPSTSEAFFGQGTRLTVV.

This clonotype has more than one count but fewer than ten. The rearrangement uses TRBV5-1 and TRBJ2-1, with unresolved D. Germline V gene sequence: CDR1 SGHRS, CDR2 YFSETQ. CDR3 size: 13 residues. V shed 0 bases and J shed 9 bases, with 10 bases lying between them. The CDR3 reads CASSLDLVTEQFF. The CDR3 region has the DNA TGCGCCAGCAGCTTGGATTTAGTCACTGAGCAGTTCTTC.

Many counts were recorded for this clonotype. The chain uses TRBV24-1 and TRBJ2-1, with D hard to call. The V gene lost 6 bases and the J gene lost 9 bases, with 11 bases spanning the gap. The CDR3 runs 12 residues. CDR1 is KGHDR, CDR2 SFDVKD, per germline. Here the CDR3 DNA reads TGTGCCACCAGTACCACTGTAGGTGAGCAGTTCTTC. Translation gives CATSTTVGEQFF.

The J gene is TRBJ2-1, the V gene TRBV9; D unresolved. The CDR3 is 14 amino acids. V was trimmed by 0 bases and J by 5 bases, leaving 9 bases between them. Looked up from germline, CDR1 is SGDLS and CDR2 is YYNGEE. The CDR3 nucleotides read TGTGCCAGCAGCGTAGGTAGCAGAAACAATGAGCAGTTCTTC. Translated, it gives CASSVGSRNNEQFF.

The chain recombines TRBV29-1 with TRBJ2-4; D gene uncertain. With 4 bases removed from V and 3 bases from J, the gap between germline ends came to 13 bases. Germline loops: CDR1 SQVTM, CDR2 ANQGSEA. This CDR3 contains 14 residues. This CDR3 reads CSVAPRLGKNIQYF. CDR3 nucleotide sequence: TGCAGCGTTGCGCCCCGGTTGGGCAAAAACATTCAGTACTTC.

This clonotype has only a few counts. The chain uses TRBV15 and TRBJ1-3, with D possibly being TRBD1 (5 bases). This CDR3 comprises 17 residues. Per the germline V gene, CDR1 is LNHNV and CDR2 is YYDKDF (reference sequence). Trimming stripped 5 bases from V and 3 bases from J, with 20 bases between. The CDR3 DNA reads TGTGCCACCAGCCGGTGGGGAAAGGGGCAAGGTGGAAACACCATATATTTT. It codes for CATSRWGKGQGGNTIYF.

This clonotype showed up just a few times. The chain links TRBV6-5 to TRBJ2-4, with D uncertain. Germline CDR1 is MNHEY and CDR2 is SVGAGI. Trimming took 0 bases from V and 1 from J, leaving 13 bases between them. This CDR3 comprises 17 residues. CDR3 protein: CASSYSFPRLAKNIQYF. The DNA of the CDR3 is TGTGCCAGCAGTTACTCTTTCCCTCGGCTGGCCAAAAACATTCAGTACTTC.

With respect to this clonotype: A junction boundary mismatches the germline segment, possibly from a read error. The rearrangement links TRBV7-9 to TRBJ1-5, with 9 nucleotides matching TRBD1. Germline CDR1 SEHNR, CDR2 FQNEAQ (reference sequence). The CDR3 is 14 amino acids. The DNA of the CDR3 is TGTGTCAGCAGCTTGGGACAGGGCAACCAGCCCCAGCATTTT. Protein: CVSSLGQGNQPQHF. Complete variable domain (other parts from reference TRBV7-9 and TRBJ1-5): DTGVSQNPRHKITKRGQNVTFRCDPISEHNRLYWYRQTLGQGPEFLTYFQNEAQLEKSRLLSDRFSAERPKGSFSTLEIQRTEQGDSAMYLCVSSLGQGNQPQHFGDGTRLSIL.

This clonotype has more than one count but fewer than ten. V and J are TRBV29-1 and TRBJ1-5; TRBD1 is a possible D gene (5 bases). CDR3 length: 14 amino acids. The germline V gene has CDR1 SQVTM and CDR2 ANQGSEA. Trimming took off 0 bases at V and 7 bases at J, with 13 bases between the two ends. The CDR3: CSVEENQGGQPQHF. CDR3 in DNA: TGCAGCGTTGAAGAGAATCAGGGCGGGCAGCCCCAGCATTTT.

The DNA of the CDR3 is TGTGCCAGCTGTCATGGCCGATTGGCAACAGTTACCGGGGAGCTGTTTTTT. Amino acid sequence: CASCHGRLATVTGELFF. This chain links TRBV6-5 with TRBJ2-2; D is undetermined. Germline lookup yields CDR1 MNHEY and CDR2 SVGAGI. This CDR3 is 17 amino acids long. Trimming removed 8 bases from V and 5 bases from J, with 24 bases in between.

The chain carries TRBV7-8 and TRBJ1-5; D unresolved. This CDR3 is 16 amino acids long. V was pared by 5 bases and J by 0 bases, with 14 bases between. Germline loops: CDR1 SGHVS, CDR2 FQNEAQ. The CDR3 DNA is TGTGCCAGCAGCCCTAGGACGGGATATAGCAATCAGCCCCAGCATTTT. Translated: CASSPRTGYSNQPQHF.

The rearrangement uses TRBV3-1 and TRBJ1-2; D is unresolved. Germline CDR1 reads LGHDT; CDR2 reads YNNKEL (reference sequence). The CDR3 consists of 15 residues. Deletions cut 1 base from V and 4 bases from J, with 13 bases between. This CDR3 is CASSQVGSRGYGYTF. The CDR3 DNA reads TGTGCCAGCAGCCAAGTCGGCAGCCGAGGCTATGGCTACACCTTC.

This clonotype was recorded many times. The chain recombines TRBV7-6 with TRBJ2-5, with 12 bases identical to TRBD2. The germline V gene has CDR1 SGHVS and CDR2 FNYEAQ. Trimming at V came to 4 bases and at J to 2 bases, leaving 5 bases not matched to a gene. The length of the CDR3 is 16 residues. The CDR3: CASSSRLAGEQETQYF. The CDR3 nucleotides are TGTGCCAGCAGCTCAAGACTAGCGGGGGAGCAAGAGACCCAGTACTTC. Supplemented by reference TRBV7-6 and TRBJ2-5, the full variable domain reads GAGVSQSPRYKVTKRGQDVALRCDPISGHVSLYWYRQALGQGPEFLTYFNYEAQQDKSGLPNDRFSAERPEGSISTLTIQRTEQRDSAMYRCASSSRLAGEQETQYFGPGTRLLVL.

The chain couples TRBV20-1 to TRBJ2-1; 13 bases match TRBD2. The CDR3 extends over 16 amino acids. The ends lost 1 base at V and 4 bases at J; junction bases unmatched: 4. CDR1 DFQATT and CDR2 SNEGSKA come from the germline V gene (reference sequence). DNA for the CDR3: TGCAGTGCTAGAGTGACTAGCGGGGGGTCATACAATGAGCAGTTCTTC. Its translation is CSARVTSGGSYNEQFF.

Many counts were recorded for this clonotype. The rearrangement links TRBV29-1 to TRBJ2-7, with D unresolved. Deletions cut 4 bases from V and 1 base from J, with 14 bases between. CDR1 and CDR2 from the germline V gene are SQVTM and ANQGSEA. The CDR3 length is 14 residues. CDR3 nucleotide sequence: TGCAGCGTTGCTTTTGGGTCTTATTCCTACGAGCAGTACTTC. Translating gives CSVAFGSYSYEQYF.

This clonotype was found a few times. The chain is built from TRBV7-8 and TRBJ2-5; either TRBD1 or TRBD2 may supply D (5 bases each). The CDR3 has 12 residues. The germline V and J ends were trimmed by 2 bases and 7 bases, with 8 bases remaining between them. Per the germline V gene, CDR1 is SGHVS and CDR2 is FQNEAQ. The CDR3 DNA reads TGTGCCAGCAGCTTAACAGGAGGGACCCAGTACTTC. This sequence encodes CASSLTGGTQYF.

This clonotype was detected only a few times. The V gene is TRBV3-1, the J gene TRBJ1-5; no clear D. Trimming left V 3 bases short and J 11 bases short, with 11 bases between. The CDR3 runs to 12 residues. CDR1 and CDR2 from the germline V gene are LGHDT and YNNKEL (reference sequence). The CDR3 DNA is TGTGCCAGCAGCCAGGGAGGGCAGACCCAGCATTTT. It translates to CASSQGGQTQHF.

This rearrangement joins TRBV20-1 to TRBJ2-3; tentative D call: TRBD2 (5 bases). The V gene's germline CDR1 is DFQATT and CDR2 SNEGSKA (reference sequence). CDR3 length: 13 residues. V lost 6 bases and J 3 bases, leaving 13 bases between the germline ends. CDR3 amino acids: CSATTGITDTQYF. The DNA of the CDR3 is TGCAGTGCCACCACGGGGATAACAGATACGCAGTATTTT.

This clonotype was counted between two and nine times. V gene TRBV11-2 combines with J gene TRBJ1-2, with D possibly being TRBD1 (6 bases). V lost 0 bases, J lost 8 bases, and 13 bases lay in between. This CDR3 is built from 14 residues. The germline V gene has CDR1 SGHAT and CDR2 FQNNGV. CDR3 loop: CASSLEGGTFGYTF. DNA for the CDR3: TGTGCCAGCAGCTTAGAAGGGGGTACCTTCGGCTACACCTTC.

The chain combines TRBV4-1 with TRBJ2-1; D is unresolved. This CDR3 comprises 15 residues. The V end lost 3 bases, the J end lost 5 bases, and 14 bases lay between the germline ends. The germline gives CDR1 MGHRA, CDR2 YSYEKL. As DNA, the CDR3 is TGCGCCAGCAGCCAGGTCCGGGCCCTCGACAATGAGCAGTTCTTC. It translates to CASSQVRALDNEQFF.

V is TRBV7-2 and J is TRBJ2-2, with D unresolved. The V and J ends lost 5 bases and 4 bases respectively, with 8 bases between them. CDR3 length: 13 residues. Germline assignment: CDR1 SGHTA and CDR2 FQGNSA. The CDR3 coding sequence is TGTGCCAGCAGCGTATGGGGCACCGGGGAGCTGTTTTTT. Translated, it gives CASSVWGTGELFF.

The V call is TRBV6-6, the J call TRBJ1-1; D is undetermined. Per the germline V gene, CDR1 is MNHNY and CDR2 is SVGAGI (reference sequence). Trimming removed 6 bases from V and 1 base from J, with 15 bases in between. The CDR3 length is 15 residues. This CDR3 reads CASRDPMRENTEAFF. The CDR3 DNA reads TGTGCCAGCAGAGACCCAATGAGGGAGAACACTGAAGCTTTCTTT.

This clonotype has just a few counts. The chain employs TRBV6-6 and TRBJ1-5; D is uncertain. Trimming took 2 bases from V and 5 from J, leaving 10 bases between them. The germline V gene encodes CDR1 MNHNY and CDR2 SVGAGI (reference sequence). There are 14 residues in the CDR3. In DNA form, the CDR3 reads TGTGCCAGCAGTTACCGGAGACCCGATCAGCCCCAGCATTTT. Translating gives CASSYRRPDQPQHF.

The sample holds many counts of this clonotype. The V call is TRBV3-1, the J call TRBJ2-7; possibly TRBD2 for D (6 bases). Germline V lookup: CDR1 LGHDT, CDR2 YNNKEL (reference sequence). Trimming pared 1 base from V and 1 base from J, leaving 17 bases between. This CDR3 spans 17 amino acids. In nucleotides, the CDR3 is TGTGCCAGCAGCCAAGTAATCTCAGGGAGCGGGTCCTACGAGCAGTACTTC. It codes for CASSQVISGSGSYEQYF.